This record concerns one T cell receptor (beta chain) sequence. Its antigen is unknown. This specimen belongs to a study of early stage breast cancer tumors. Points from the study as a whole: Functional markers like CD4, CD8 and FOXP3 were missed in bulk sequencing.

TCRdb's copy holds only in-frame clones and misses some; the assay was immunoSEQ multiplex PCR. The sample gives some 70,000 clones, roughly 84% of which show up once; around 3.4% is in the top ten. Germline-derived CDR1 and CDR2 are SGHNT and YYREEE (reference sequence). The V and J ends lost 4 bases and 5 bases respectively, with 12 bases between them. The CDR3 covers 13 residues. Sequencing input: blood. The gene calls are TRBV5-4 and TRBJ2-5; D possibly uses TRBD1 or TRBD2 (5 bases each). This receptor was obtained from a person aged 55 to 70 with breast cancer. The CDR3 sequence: CASSLEGFETQYF. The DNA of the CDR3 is TGTGCCAGCAGCCTTGAGGGGTTTGAGACCCAGTACTTC.